The 9 T cell receptor beta chains listed next were all sequenced from one sample in a study of sequential checkpoint blockade in melanoma. Treatment indicated: randomized to nivolumab then ipilimumab (arm A) or the reverse (arm B). Assay: immunoSEQ multiplex PCR; the TCRdb copy retains only in-frame clones and omits some. The sample lists roughly 2,300 clones, around 17% seen once, with about 20% in the top ten. The material was tumor tissue (inferred from file names), obtained from a patient given nivolumab and ipilimumab in sequence. The receptors were sampled from a human donor with melanoma.

Comments on this clone: Sequence at one end of the junction differs from germline and may be a read error. The chain has TRBV9 and TRBJ1-2, with D perhaps matching TRBD1 (5 bases). Germline CDR1 SGDLS, CDR2 YYNGEE. This CDR3 spans 13 amino acids. The DNA of the CDR3 is TGTGCCAGCACCGTAGCTGGGGGCTATGGCTACACCTTC. This codes for CASTVAGGYGYTF.

By proportion, this clone is medium-sized. This chain's CDR3 is CASRDTGENTEAFF. CDR3 in DNA: TGTGCCAGCAGGGATACAGGGGAGAACACTGAAGCTTTCTTT. V usage is TRBV28 and J usage is TRBJ1-1; TRBD1 aligns across 7 bases. The CDR3 consists of 14 residues. Per the germline V gene, CDR1 is MDHEN and CDR2 is SYDVKM. With V trimmed by 6 bases and J by 1 base, 5 bases remained unmatched.

This clone was observed many times. The chain uses TRBV11-3 and TRBJ2-7; 8 bases map to TRBD1. The CDR3 spans 15 residues. Germline V gene lookup returns CDR1 SGHNT and CDR2 YENEEA. The J segment lost 3 bases and the V segment lost 3 bases, leaving 7 bases of the junction unmatched. The CDR3 coding sequence is TGTGCCAGCAGCTTGGTCCCGGGACAGGACTACGAGCAGTACTTC. Protein product: CASSLVPGQDYEQYF.

The rearrangement joins TRBV5-1 to TRBJ1-4; TRBD1 agrees at 9 bases. V lost 0 bases and J lost 1; bases outside the gene matches: 1. Germline CDR1 is SGHRS and CDR2 is YFSETQ. The CDR3 sequence is 16 residues long. DNA of the CDR3: TGCGCCAGCAGCTTGGGACAGGGGGGAACTAATGAAAAACTGTTTTTT. Amino acids: CASSLGQGGTNEKLFF.

This clone ranks as large. This chain connects TRBV11-3 to TRBJ1-3; 9 bases align to TRBD1. Looked up from germline, CDR1 is SGHNT and CDR2 is YENEEA. Trimming cost V 5 bases and J 0 bases; bases outside gene matches: 8. CDR3 length: 17 amino acids. CDR3 sequence: CASSHPGQGLSGNTIYF. CDR3 coding DNA: TGTGCCAGCAGCCATCCGGGACAGGGACTCTCTGGAAACACCATATATTTT.

In this sample, this clone is medium-sized. The chain combines TRBV11-3 with TRBJ2-7; either TRBD1 or TRBD2 may supply D (5 bases each). CDR1 is SGHNT and CDR2 is YENEEA in the germline V gene. The V end was cut by 1 base, the J end by 5 bases, with 12 bases between. There are 14 residues in the CDR3. CDR3: CASSLGGASHEQYF. In nucleotides, the CDR3 is TGTGCCAGCAGCTTAGGAGGGGCCAGTCACGAGCAGTACTTC.

This clone was detected only a few times. The chain joins TRBV19 to TRBJ1-6; D call uncertain. The V end lost 0 bases, the J end lost 9 bases, and 6 bases lay between the germline ends. The CDR3 totals 13 residues. Germline CDR1 LNHDA, CDR2 SQIVND (reference sequence). In nucleotides, the CDR3 is TGTGCCAGTAGTATAGATGTCGGTTCACCCCTCCACTTT. Translating it yields CASSIDVGSPLHF. Full variable domain (outside the CDR3, taken from reference TRBV19 and TRBJ1-6): DGGITQSPKYLFRKEGQNVTLSCEQNLNHDAMYWYRQDPGQGLRLIYYSQIVNDFQKGDIAEGYSVSREKKESFPLTVTSAQKNPTAFYLCASSIDVGSPLHFGNGTRLTVT.

This clone was counted at least ten times. This chain links TRBV11-3 with TRBJ2-1; no clear D. Trimming removed 1 base from V and 3 bases from J, with 10 bases in between. The CDR3 is made up of 15 amino acids. From germline, CDR1 is SGHNT and CDR2 YENEEA. This CDR3 is CASSLGSGIYNEQFF. Written as DNA, the CDR3 is TGTGCCAGCAGCTTAGGTTCCGGAATCTACAATGAGCAGTTCTTC.

This chain joins TRBV12-5 and TRBJ2-5, with TRBD1 identical over 7 bases. Unmatched junction bases numbered 9, after V lost 6 bases and J lost 5 bases. The CDR3 loop spans 14 amino acids. Germline V gene data show CDR1 as LGHNT and CDR2 as FRNRAP. CDR3 protein: CASGSGQSPETQYF. CDR3 nucleotide sequence: TGTGCTAGTGGATCGGGACAGTCTCCGGAGACCCAGTACTTC. Variable domain in full (rest from reference TRBV12-5 and TRBJ2-5): DARVTQTPRHKVTEMGQEVTMRCQPILGHNTVFWYRQTMMQGLELLAYFRNRAPLDDSGMPKDRFSAEMPDATLATLKIQPSEPRDSAVYFCASGSGQSPETQYFGPGTRLLVL.